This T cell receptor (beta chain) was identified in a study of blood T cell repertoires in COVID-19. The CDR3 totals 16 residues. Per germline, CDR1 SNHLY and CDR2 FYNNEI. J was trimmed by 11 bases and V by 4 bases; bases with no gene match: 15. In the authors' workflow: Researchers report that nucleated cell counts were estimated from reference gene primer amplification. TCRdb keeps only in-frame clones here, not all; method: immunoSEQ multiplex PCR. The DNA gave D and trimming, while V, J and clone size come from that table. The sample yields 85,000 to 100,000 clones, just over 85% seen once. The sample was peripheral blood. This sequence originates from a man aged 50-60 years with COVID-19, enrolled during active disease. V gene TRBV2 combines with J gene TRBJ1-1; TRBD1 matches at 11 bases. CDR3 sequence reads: CASSVGGGQGGRRAFF. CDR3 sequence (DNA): TGTGCCAGCAGTGTGGGTGGGGGACAGGGGGGTCGCAGGGCTTTCTTT. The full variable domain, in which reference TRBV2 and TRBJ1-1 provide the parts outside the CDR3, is EPEVTQTPSHQVTQMGQEVILRCVPISNHLYFYWYRQILGQKVEFLVSFYNNEISEKSEIFDDQFSVERPDGSNFTLKIRSTKLEDSAMYFCASSVGGGQGGRRAFFGQGTRLTVV.